These 17 T cell receptor beta chains share one sample of origin, sequenced in a study of T-cell reconstitution after alpha-beta-depleted transplantation in children. Unique molecular identifiers tagged the TCRbeta library. TCRdb ran MiXCR on the PCR reads and lists one entry per CDR3 protein. The table lists about 200,000 distinct CDR3 sequences, around 7% of them singletons. This material consisted of PBMCs, taken before TCRalphabeta/CD19-depleted stem cell transplant. The receptors shown here come from a boy aged 2 to 9 with acute lymphoblastic leukemia, due to receive a stem cell transplant.

The sample holds many counts of this clonotype. The chain recombines TRBV10-3 with TRBJ2-1; 13 bases map to TRBD2. Germline CDR1 is ENHRY and CDR2 is SYGVKD. This CDR3 contains 19 residues. V gave up 5 bases and J gave up 0 bases; unmatched junction bases: 10. The CDR3 nucleotides are TGTGCCATCAGTCCTACTAGCGGGGGGGCCTCGGACTCCTACAATGAGCAGTTCTTC. Its translation is CAISPTSGGASDSYNEQFF.

This clonotype appeared a few times. The chain links TRBV27 to TRBJ2-1; 12 nucleotides match TRBD2. Germline CDR1 MNHEY, CDR2 SMNVEV (reference sequence). J gave up 4 bases and V 6 bases, and 1 base lay outside the gene matches. The length of the CDR3 is 14 residues. The CDR3 region has the DNA TGTGCCAGCAGAGGACTAGCGGGGTACAATGAGCAGTTCTTC. Translated: CASRGLAGYNEQFF.

This clonotype was seen many times. The rearrangement links TRBV29-1 to TRBJ2-7; D is undetermined. This CDR3 is built from 13 residues. Trimming took off 7 bases at V and 5 bases at J, with 18 bases between the two ends. In germline, CDR1 is SQVTM, CDR2 ANQGSEA. CDR3 DNA: TGCAGCGCCACCTACCAGAAAGGCCACGAGCAGTACTTC. It encodes CSATYQKGHEQYF.

This clonotype occurred a few times. J is TRBJ2-1 and V is TRBV29-1; D unresolved. This CDR3 region has 15 residues. Germline CDR1 reads SQVTM; CDR2 reads ANQGSEA. V lost 4 bases to trimming and J lost 3 bases, with 16 bases between them. As DNA, the CDR3 is TGCAGCGTTGGTCCTCGGGTGGCGGACTACAATGAGCAGTTCTTC. Protein: CSVGPRVADYNEQFF.

This clonotype was seen repeatedly, ten times or more. V usage is TRBV7-9 and J usage is TRBJ2-2; TRBD2 might be the D (5 bases). The CDR3 extends over 14 amino acids. The germline V and J ends were trimmed by 5 bases and 1 base, with 8 bases remaining between them. Germline-derived CDR1 and CDR2 are SEHNR and FQNEAQ (reference sequence). The CDR3 sequence: CASSARGNTGELFF. CDR3 bases: TGTGCCAGCAGCGCCCGGGGGAACACCGGGGAGCTGTTTTTT.

The CDR3 is CASGSDRGEAFF. Written as DNA, the CDR3 is TGTGCTAGTGGTTCAGACAGGGGGGAAGCTTTCTTT. The chain is built from TRBV12-5 and TRBJ1-1, with TRBD1 matching over 9 bases. Germline CDR1 and CDR2: LGHNT and FRNRAP. This CDR3 is built from 12 residues. V lost 4 bases to trimming and J lost 8 bases; unmatched junction nucleotides: 2.

This clonotype occurred many times. The genes are TRBV11-2 and TRBJ2-1; no reliable D call. The CDR3 is 15 residues long. V was cut by 1 base and J by 2 bases, with 9 bases left in between. The germline CDR1 and CDR2 sequences are SGHAT and FQNNGV. This CDR3 reads CASSLGRPAYNEQFF. As DNA, the CDR3 is TGTGCCAGCAGCTTAGGCCGCCCGGCCTACAATGAGCAGTTCTTC. The full variable domain, its missing parts supplied by reference TRBV11-2 and TRBJ2-1, is EAGVAQSPRYKIIEKRQSVAFWCNPISGHATLYWYQQILGQGPKLLIQFQNNGVVDDSQLPKDRFSAERLKGVDSTLKIQPAKLEDSAVYLCASSLGRPAYNEQFFGPGTRLTVL.

This clonotype was detected many times. The chain has TRBV5-1 and TRBJ2-1; D is perhaps TRBD1 (5 bases). In germline, CDR1 is SGHRS, CDR2 YFSETQ. This CDR3 contains 13 residues. V was pared by 2 bases and J by 9 bases, with 12 bases between. The CDR3 protein is CASSFKGAGEQFF. The CDR3 nucleotides are TGCGCCAGCAGCTTCAAAGGGGCCGGTGAGCAGTTCTTC.

This chain connects TRBV5-1 to TRBJ1-2; tentative D call: TRBD1 (5 bases). V was trimmed by 4 bases and J by 8 bases, leaving 15 bases between them. The CDR3 is 13 residues long. Germline loops: CDR1 SGHRS, CDR2 YFSETQ. The DNA for the CDR3 is TGCGCCAGCAGCGAACAGGTGCCGGAGGGCTACACCTTC. It translates to CASSEQVPEGYTF.

This clonotype was counted at least ten times. The chain uses TRBV6-5 and TRBJ2-1; D is unclear. The length of the CDR3 is 16 residues. Trimming took off 0 bases at V and 0 bases at J, with 9 bases between the two ends. The germline V gene encodes CDR1 MNHEY and CDR2 SVGAGI. CDR3 sequence (DNA): TGTGCCAGCAGTTACTCGACGAGCCCCTCCTACAATGAGCAGTTCTTC. Protein product: CASSYSTSPSYNEQFF.

A word on this clonotype: A read error is possible here, since a much larger clone lies one base away. The V gene is TRBV29-1, the J gene TRBJ2-3; D perhaps matches TRBD2 (7 bases). CDR3 length: 14 residues. V was cut by 5 bases and J by 6 bases, with 18 bases left in between. CDR1 and CDR2 from the germline V gene are SQVTM and ANQGSEA. CDR3 bases: TGCAGCGTTCCCTGCGGGGGCCCCAGGGATACGCAGTATTTT. Protein: CSVPCGGPRDTQYF.

This rearrangement joins TRBV6-2 or TRBV6-3 to TRBJ1-5; 7 positions match TRBD1. The CDR3 totals 17 residues. The germline CDR1 and CDR2 sequences are MNHEY and SVGEGT. V trimming: 7 bases; J trimming: 5 bases; junction bases outside the gene matches: 17. The CDR3 loop is CASKPDRSYTDYQPQHF. The CDR3 region has the DNA TGTGCCAGCAAACCGGACAGGTCCTATACTGATTATCAGCCCCAGCATTTT.

There are many counts of this clonotype. V and J are TRBV9 and TRBJ1-5; D perhaps matches TRBD1 (6 bases). Trimming left V 0 bases short and J 4 bases short, with 8 bases between. The V gene's germline CDR1 is SGDLS and CDR2 YYNGEE. The CDR3 is made up of 14 amino acids. CDR3 amino acids: CASSVGTENQPQHF. Written as DNA, the CDR3 is TGTGCCAGCAGCGTAGGGACAGAAAATCAGCCCCAGCATTTT.

This clonotype was found a few times. The chain links TRBV15 to TRBJ1-5; D gene uncertain. Trimming took 7 bases from V and 2 from J, leaving 12 bases between them. The CDR3 covers 14 residues. CDR1 is LNHNV, CDR2 YYDKDF, per germline (reference sequence). Written as DNA, the CDR3 is TGTGCCACCACCAAGAGGGCGGGCAATCAGCCCCAGCATTTT. Translating it yields CATTKRAGNQPQHF.

This clonotype was observed at least ten times. The chain recombines TRBV7-3 with TRBJ2-3, with D maybe TRBD2 (6 bases). This CDR3 spans 15 amino acids. V was shortened by 2 bases and J by 2 bases, with 11 bases between the two germline ends. Germline V gives CDR1 SGHTA, CDR2 FQGTGA. CDR3 DNA sequence: TGTGCCAGCAGCTTAGTTTCGGGGGACACAGATACGCAGTATTTT. It codes for CASSLVSGDTDTQYF. The complete variable domain, with remaining parts taken from reference TRBV7-3 and TRBJ2-3, reads GAGVSQTPSNKVTEKGKYVELRCDPISGHTALYWYRQSLGQGPEFLIYFQGTGAADDSGLPNDRFFAVRPEGSVSTLKIQRTERGDSAVYLCASSLVSGDTDTQYFGPGTRLTVL.

This clonotype was counted ten times or more. The chain recombines TRBV12-3 or TRBV12-4 with TRBJ2-5, with 7 bases that match TRBD1. Trimming removed 8 bases from V and 3 bases from J; junction bases left unmatched: 6. The CDR3 is 13 residues long. CDR3 in amino acids: CASGSGTEETQYF. Here the CDR3 DNA reads TGTGCCAGCGGATCCGGGACAGAAGAGACCCAGTACTTC.

This clonotype was counted a few times. The rearrangement uses TRBV5-5 and TRBJ2-3; 10 bases align to TRBD2. The germline gives CDR1 SGHKS, CDR2 YYEKEE (reference sequence). The J segment lost 1 base and the V segment lost 2 bases, leaving 4 bases of the junction unmatched. CDR3 length equals 16 residues. CDR3 amino acids: CASSFSGGDGTDTQYF. The CDR3 DNA is TGTGCCAGCAGCTTCAGCGGGGGGGACGGCACAGATACGCAGTATTTT.